The clone carrying this TCR beta chain was counted a few times. Its antigen is currently unknown. This sample was included in a study of beta chain features in type 1 diabetes. Study results and limitations: All four CD4+ subsets from Type 1 diabetes patients carried moderately but significantly shorter TCRB CDR3s. These data did not resolve whether HLA type affects TCRB rearrangement. Equally in patients and controls, shorter templates might have been favored by PCR.

Trimming took off 5 bases at V and 6 bases at J, with 16 bases between the two ends. The CDR3 spans 14 residues. CDR1 and CDR2 from the germline V gene are LNHDA and SQIVND (reference sequence). The study reverse transcribed the entire isolated RNA, so it sequenced expressed TCRB transcripts. Sequenced by immunoSEQ multiplex PCR; TCRdb stores in-frame clones only, minus some. The sample contains about 370,000 clones, 8% to 10% of which appear only once. The sequence derives from a man younger than 45 with type 1 diabetes. The chain couples TRBV19 to TRBJ1-2, with D maybe TRBD1 (5 bases). Source material: central memory CD4+ T cells from blood. CDR3 in DNA: TGTGCCAGTAGTCCTCAGGGTTTACCCAATGGCTACACCTTC. This gives the protein CASSPQGLPNGYTF.